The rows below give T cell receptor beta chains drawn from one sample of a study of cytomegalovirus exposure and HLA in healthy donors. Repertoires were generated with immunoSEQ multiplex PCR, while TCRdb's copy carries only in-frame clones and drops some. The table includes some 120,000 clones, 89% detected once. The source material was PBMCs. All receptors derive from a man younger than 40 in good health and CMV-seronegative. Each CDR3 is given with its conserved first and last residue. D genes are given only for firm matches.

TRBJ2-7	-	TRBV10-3	CALGTPRQGHEQYF
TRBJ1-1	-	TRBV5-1	CASKVWLSWANTEAFF
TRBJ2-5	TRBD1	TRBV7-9	CASSRQGRETQYF
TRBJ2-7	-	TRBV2	CASSEPTDSGTYEQYF
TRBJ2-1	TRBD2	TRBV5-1	CASSSGRHNEQFF
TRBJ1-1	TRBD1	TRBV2	CASSVRTGNTEAFF
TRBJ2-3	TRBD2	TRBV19	CASSSRGGSDTQYF
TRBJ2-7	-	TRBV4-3	CASSQGGLNYEQYF
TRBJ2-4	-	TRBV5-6	CASSFRGLGNIQYF
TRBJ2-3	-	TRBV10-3	CAISVGGPGVRDTQYF
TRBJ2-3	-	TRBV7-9	CASYSTDTQYF
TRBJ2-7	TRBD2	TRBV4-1	CASSLGTSGGLTYEQYF
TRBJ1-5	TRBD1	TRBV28	CASSQGARRNQPQHF
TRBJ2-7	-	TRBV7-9	CASEGQGLNEQYF
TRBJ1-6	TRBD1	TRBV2	CASKDRGLSPLHF
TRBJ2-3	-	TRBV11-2	CASSLFCRGVRTDTQYF
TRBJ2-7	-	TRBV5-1	CASSLGPGTRSYEQYF
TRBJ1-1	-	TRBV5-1	CASSLGARVNTEAFF
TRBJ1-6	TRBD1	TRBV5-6	CASSLGTGIASPLHF
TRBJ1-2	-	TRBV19	CASSIPAGRNYGYTF
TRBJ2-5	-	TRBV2	CASIQGSQETQYF
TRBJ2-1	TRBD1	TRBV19	CASSPDRGPNNEQFF
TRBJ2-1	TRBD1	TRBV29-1	CSVAGDSSNEQFF
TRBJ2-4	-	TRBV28	CASSRGEIAKNIQYF
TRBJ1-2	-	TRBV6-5	CASSGYRVTNGYTF
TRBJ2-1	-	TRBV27	CASSSPTRDEQFF
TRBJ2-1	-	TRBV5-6	CASRRQGGYNEQFF
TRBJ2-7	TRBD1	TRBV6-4	CASSKLEGDRSHEQYF
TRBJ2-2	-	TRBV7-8	CASREGAANTGELFF
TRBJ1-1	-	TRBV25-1	CASARMDTTVNTEAFF